This T cell receptor (beta chain) was profiled in a study of blood T cell repertoires in COVID-19. Profiling relied on immunoSEQ multiplex PCR, and the TCRdb table lists in-frame clones only, not all of them. The sample shows around 330,000 clones, under 95% of them seen only once. V was trimmed by 3 bases and J by 4 bases, leaving 16 bases between them. The CDR3 spans 15 residues. Germline V gene lookup returns CDR1 SGHRS and CDR2 YFSETQ. This clone showed up just once. This receptor was obtained from a man in his sixties who had recovered from COVID-19. The rearrangement links TRBV5-1 to TRBJ1-1, with D possibly TRBD1 on 5 matching bases. The sample consisted of PBMCs or T cells enriched from blood (not recorded which). This chain's CDR3 is CASSSSPGDSTEAFF. CDR3 DNA: TGCGCCAGCAGCTCTTCCCCCGGGGACTCCACTGAAGCTTTCTTT.